This T cell receptor (beta chain) is drawn from a study of blood T cell repertoires in COVID-19. Source study methods: Reference gene primers were amplified, and this amplification served to estimate nucleated cell counts. Profiled with immunoSEQ multiplex PCR; TCRdb holds only in-frame clones, not every one. From that table come the V and J calls and clone size; the DNA was used to work out D and trimming. The table has roughly 16,000 clones, around 86% seen once. Trimming at V came to 2 bases and at J to 8 bases, leaving 6 bases not matched to a gene. The CDR3 has 15 residues. In germline, CDR1 is KGHSH, CDR2 LQKENI.

This TCR was recovered from a human donor with active COVID-19. The donor label of this sample is uncertain. The rearrangement uses TRBV18 and TRBJ1-4; 9 nucleotides line up with TRBD1. The source material was peripheral blood. The chain's CDR3 is CASSPTPDRGEKLFF. The DNA for the CDR3 is TGTGCCAGCTCACCAACACCGGACAGGGGAGAAAAACTGTTTTTT.